Sequencing of this T cell receptor beta chain was carried out in a study of shared clonotypes between healthy human individuals. Study overall: Per-donor plates numbered three CD4 naive, three CD4 memory, two CD8 naive and one CD8 memory.

Study-wide findings and caveats: The study drew on few donors, limiting represented genetic and exposure-history diversity. Memory subsets generally showed smaller estimated richness than naive subsets did.

This CDR3 contains 13 residues. Germline CDR1 is LGHNA and CDR2 is YNFKEQ. As concerns this clone: Its antigen remains unidentified. The germline gene is not matched at one end of the junction; a read error may be the cause.

Original processing methods: For the immunoSEQ data, sequences were junction-only without quality scores, so filtering differed. Method: immunoSEQ multiplex PCR; TCRdb's copy keeps in-frame clones and lacks some. That table furnishes V, J and clone size, whereas the DNA furnished D and trimming. The sample yields 2 million to 3 million clones, roughly 93% seen once. The chain uses TRBV4-2 and TRBJ2-7, with D perhaps being TRBD1 or TRBD2 (5 bases each). This sequence was found in a man younger than 35 in good health. Some clones in this sample may be carry-over from other donors' samples. What was sequenced was naive CD4+ T cells from PBMCs. The sample's subset: CD45RA+ positively selected. CDR3 in DNA: TGTGCCAGCAGCCAAGAACGGGGCGGACATTCTGTCTTC. Amino acid sequence: CASSQERGGHSVF.